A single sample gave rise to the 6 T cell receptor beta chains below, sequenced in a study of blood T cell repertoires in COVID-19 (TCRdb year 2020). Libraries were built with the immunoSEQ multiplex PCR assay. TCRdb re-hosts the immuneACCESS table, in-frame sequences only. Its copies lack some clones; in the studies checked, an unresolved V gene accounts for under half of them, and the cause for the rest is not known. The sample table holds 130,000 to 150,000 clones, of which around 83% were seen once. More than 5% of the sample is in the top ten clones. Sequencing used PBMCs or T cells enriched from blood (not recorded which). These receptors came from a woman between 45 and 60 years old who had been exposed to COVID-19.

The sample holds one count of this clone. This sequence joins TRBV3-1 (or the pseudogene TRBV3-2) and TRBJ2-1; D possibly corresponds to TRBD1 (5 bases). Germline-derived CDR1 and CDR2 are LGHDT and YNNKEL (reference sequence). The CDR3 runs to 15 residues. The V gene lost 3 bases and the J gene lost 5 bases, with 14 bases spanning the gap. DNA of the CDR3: TGTGCCAGCAGCCAGGCAGGTGGGGCAGACAATGAGCAGTTCTTC. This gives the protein CASSQAGGADNEQFF.

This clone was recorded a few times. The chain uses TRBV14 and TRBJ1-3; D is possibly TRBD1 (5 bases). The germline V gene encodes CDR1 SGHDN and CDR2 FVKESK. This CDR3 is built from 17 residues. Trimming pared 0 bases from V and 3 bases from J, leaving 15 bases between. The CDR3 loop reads CASSQDLHGGIGNTIYF. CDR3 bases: TGTGCCAGCAGCCAAGATCTTCACGGGGGAATTGGAAACACCATATATTTT. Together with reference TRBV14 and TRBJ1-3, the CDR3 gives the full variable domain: EAGVTQFPSHSVIEKGQTVTLRCDPISGHDNLYWYRRVMGKEIKFLLHFVKESKQDESGMPNNRFLAERTGGTYSTLKVQPAELEDSGVYFCASSQDLHGGIGNTIYFGEGSWLTVV.

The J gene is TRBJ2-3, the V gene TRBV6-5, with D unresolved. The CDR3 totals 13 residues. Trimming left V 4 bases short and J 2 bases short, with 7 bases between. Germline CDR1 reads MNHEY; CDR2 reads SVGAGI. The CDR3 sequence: CASSSEYTDTQYF. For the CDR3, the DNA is TGTGCCAGCAGTTCAGAATACACAGATACGCAGTATTTT.

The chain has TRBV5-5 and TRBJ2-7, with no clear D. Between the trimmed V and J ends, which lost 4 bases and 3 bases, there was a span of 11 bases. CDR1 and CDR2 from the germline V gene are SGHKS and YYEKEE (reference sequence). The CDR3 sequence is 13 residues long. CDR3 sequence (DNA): TGTGCCAGCAGCGGCTCCAACAGCTACGAGCAGTACTTC. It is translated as CASSGSNSYEQYF.

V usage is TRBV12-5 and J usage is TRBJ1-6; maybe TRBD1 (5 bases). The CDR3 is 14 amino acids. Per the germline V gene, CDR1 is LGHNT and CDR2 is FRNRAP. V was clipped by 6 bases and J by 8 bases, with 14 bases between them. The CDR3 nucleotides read TGTGCTAGTGGCCCCGGGGGGGTGGATTCACCCCTCCACTTT. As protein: CASGPGGVDSPLHF.

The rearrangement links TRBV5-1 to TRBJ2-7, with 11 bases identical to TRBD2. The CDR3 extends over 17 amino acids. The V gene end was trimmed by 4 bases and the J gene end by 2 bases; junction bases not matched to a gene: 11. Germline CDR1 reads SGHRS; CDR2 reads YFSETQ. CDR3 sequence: CASSAGLAAGVAYEQYF. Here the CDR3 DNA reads TGCGCCAGCAGCGCGGGACTAGCGGCGGGGGTAGCCTACGAGCAGTACTTC.